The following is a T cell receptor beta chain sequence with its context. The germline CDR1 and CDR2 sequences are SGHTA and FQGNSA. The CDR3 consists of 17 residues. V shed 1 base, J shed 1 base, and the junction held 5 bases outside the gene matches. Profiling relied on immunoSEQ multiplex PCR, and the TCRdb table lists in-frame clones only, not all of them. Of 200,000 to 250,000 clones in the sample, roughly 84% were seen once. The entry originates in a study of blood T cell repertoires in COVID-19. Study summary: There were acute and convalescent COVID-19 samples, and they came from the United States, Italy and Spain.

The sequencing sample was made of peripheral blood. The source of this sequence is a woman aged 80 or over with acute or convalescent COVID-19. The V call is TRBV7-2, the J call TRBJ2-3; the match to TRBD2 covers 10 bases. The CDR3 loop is CASSLGTSGAGTDTQYF. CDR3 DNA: TGTGCCAGCAGCTTAGGGACTAGCGGCGCCGGCACAGATACGCAGTATTTT.